Below are 32 T cell receptor beta chains sequenced from a single sample in a study of metastatic and nonmetastatic thyroid tumors. Using MiXCR, TCRdb re-called clones from the PCR reads. The sample has more than 40,000 clones; less than 20% are singletons. No patient had received any treatment before thyroid surgery. Sequencing was carried out using blood. The receptors were sampled from a female donor with papillary thyroid cancer or a benign thyroid nodule (not recorded which). Some clones in this sample may be carry-over from other donors' samples.

Ten or more counts support this clone. The chain carries TRBV3-1 and TRBJ1-2; D remains ambiguous. Germline CDR1 is LGHDT and CDR2 is YNNKEL (reference sequence). CDR3 length equals 14 residues. Trimming left V 0 bases short and J 5 bases short, with 10 bases between. CDR3 bases: TGTGCCAGCAGCCAAGATCTTAGGAATTATGGCTACACCTTC. This gives the protein CASSQDLRNYGYTF.

As for this clone: Given a much more abundant clone one base away, this may be a read error. The J gene is TRBJ2-5, the V gene TRBV5-1; the match to TRBD2 covers 8 bases. Germline V CDR1 and CDR2: SGHRS, YFSETQ. The CDR3 loop spans 14 amino acids. As DNA, the CDR3 is TGCGCCGGCAGCTTAGCGGGACGGGGAGAGACCCAGTACTTC. It specifies CAGSLAGRGETQYF.

Note on this clone: Likely a read error: the CDR3 ends without its conserved phenylalanine or tryptophan. The DNA is omitted, as the CDR3 cannot be located on it reliably, and the CDR3 follows TCRdb's listing. V usage is TRBV6-5 and J usage is TRBJ2-3; the tabulated D call, TRBD1, remains unverified against the DNA. With termini counted, the CDR3 has 15 amino acids. CDR1 is MNHEY and CDR2 is SVGAGI in the germline V gene. This CDR3 is CASSYGGSAGDTKYL.

This clone was counted ten times or more. V usage is TRBV7-2 and J usage is TRBJ1-1, with D unclear. This CDR3 region has 15 residues. Germline-derived CDR1 and CDR2 are SGHTA and FQGNSA. Trimming took 3 bases from V and 2 from J, leaving 13 bases between them. The CDR3 protein is CASSFVRPENTEAFF. The DNA of the CDR3 is TGTGCCAGCAGCTTTGTAAGGCCCGAAAACACTGAAGCTTTCTTT. The full variable domain, rest sourced from reference TRBV7-2 and TRBJ1-1, is GAGVSQSPSNKVTEKGKDVELRCDPISGHTALYWYRQSLGQGLEFLIYFQGNSAPDKSGLPSDRFSAERTGGSVSTLTIQRTQQEDSAVYLCASSFVRPENTEAFFGQGTRLTVV.

Many counts were recorded for this clone. The chain links TRBV11-1 to TRBJ2-1, with D uncertain. V was clipped by 5 bases and J by 5 bases, with 16 bases between them. The CDR3 consists of 15 residues. Germline CDR1 reads SGHAT; CDR2 reads FQDESV (reference sequence). The CDR3 nucleotides are TGTGCCAGCAGCCCCCCTGGAGTGAGAGACAATGAGCAGTTCTTC. Translated, it gives CASSPPGVRDNEQFF.

The sample holds many counts of this clone. The chain recombines TRBV11-3 with TRBJ2-7; D is perhaps TRBD1 or TRBD2 (5 bases each). CDR1 and CDR2 (germline): SGHNT, YENEEA. The V gene lost 5 bases and the J gene lost 4 bases, with 9 bases spanning the gap. This CDR3 is 12 amino acids long. The CDR3: CASSPGRYEQYF. Here the CDR3 DNA reads TGTGCCAGCAGCCCAGGGAGATACGAGCAGTACTTC.

This clone was found a few times. Given a much more abundant clone one base away, this may be a read error. The chain has TRBV9 and TRBJ2-7; D ambiguous. The CDR3 has 13 residues. Germline CDR1 and CDR2: SGDLS and YYNGEE. The CDR3 here is CASGVGSMNEQYF. The CDR3 DNA follows: TGTGCCAGCGGCGTAGGAAGTATGAACGAGCAGTACTTC.

This clone was counted at least ten times. The V call is TRBV25-1, the J call TRBJ2-7; 7 positions agree with TRBD2. Trimming removed 1 base from V and 3 bases from J; junction bases left unmatched: 12. The CDR3 has 17 amino acids. The germline CDR1 and CDR2 sequences are MGHDK and SYGVNS. The DNA for the CDR3 is TGTGCCAGCAGTGAATGGGCCCCAGCCCGGGGGGACTACGAGCAGTACTTC. Its translation: CASSEWAPARGDYEQYF.

This chain links TRBV20-1 with TRBJ1-6; D may be TRBD1 (5 bases). The CDR3 is 13 residues long. The V end was cut by 7 bases, the J end by 5 bases, with 12 bases between. The V gene's germline CDR1 is DFQATT and CDR2 SNEGSKA (reference sequence). The CDR3 loop reads CSVGTEHNSPLHF. For the CDR3, the DNA is TGCAGTGTTGGGACCGAGCATAATTCACCCCTCCACTTT.

This clone was counted at least ten times. This sequence joins TRBV7-2 and TRBJ2-1, with a weak D call TRBD2 (5 bases). There are 12 residues in the CDR3. The germline gives CDR1 SGHTA, CDR2 FQGNSA. V lost 5 bases and J lost 8, with 10 bases in between. The CDR3 sequence is CASSPDGDEQFF. The CDR3 DNA sequence: TGTGCCAGCAGCCCCGACGGGGATGAGCAGTTCTTC.

The J gene is TRBJ2-1, the V gene TRBV2; 9 bases match TRBD1. There are 15 residues in the CDR3. Per germline, CDR1 SNHLY and CDR2 FYNNEI. Trimming took 6 bases from V and 6 from J; bases not matched to a gene: 9. The CDR3: CASSLGTGFRNEQFF. DNA of the CDR3: TGTGCCAGCAGCTTAGGGACAGGGTTTCGCAATGAGCAGTTCTTC.

This clone was seen a few times. The chain has TRBV19 and TRBJ2-1; TRBD2 might be the D (6 bases). CDR3 size: 15 residues. V gave up 3 bases and J gave up 0 bases, with 9 bases separating them. Germline values: CDR1 LNHDA, CDR2 SQIVND (reference sequence). CDR3 in DNA: TGTGCCAGTAGTATTTTGGGACTCTCCTACAATGAGCAGTTCTTC. This translates into CASSILGLSYNEQFF.

This clone has ten or more counts. The genes are TRBV7-6 and TRBJ2-1; D possibly corresponds to TRBD1 (5 bases). This CDR3 contains 14 residues. Between the trimmed V and J ends, which lost 9 bases and 0 bases, there was a span of 12 bases. Germline V lookup: CDR1 SGHVS, CDR2 FNYEAQ. The CDR3 coding sequence is TGTGCCAGTAATCAGGGTAGCTCCTACAATGAGCAGTTCTTC. Translated: CASNQGSSYNEQFF. The variable domain in full, with the rest retrieved from reference TRBV7-6 and TRBJ2-1, is GAGVSQSPRYKVTKRGQDVALRCDPISGHVSLYWYRQALGQGPEFLTYFNYEAQQDKSGLPNDRFSAERPEGSISTLTIQRTEQRDSAMYRCASNQGSSYNEQFFGPGTRLTVL.

In its sample, this clone was seen many times. The chain joins TRBV28 to TRBJ1-4; D is possibly TRBD1 (5 bases). The CDR3 is 14 amino acids. V was trimmed by 8 bases and J by 1 base, leaving 11 bases between them. Germline V lookup: CDR1 MDHEN, CDR2 SYDVKM. The CDR3: CASQRGGTNEKLFF. In DNA, the CDR3 is TGTGCCAGCCAACGGGGGGGAACTAATGAAAAACTGTTTTTT.

The chain has TRBV5-1 and TRBJ1-1; D is unresolved. The CDR3 length is 14 residues. Trimming pared 0 bases from V and 1 base from J, leaving 7 bases between. Germline assignment: CDR1 SGHRS and CDR2 YFSETQ. CDR3 in amino acids: CASSLGDWNTEAFF. CDR3 nucleotides: TGCGCCAGCAGCTTGGGGGATTGGAACACTGAAGCTTTCTTT.

This clone came up many times. This chain connects TRBV24-1 to TRBJ2-1, with D perhaps matching TRBD1 or TRBD2 (5 bases each). The CDR3 has 16 amino acids. Germline-derived CDR1 and CDR2 are KGHDR and SFDVKD. V shed 1 base and J shed 3 bases, with 12 bases lying between them. The CDR3: CATSDLSGPGYNEQFF. CDR3 DNA sequence: TGTGCCACCAGTGATTTATCGGGGCCAGGCTACAATGAGCAGTTCTTC.

Turning to this clone: The junction does not match germline at one end; this may be a read error. The chain recombines TRBV28 with TRBJ1-2; D is possibly TRBD1 (6 bases). This CDR3 has 16 residues. Germline CDR1 and CDR2: MDHEN and SYDVKM. The CDR3 bases are TGTGCCAGCAGTTTGGAGGGGGAGCGGGCTAACTATGGCTACAACTTC. Its translation: CASSLEGERANYGYNF.

This clone was recorded a few times. The gene calls are TRBV6-1 and TRBJ2-3, with TRBD2 matching over 7 bases. CDR1 is MNHNS, CDR2 SASEGT, per germline. V was clipped by 7 bases and J by 6 bases; unmatched bases: 13. This CDR3 is 15 amino acids long. CDR3 residues: CASTRLAGGSDTQYF. Here the CDR3 DNA reads TGTGCCAGCACCCGACTAGCTGGTGGTTCGGATACGCAGTATTTT.

This clone came up a few times. A read error may explain this, as a much larger clone is one base away. The CDR3 coding sequence is TGCAGTGCTAGAGATCGGGGCAGGGGGCGCGGGGAGCAGTCCTTC. As protein: CSARDRGRGRGEQSF. The V call is TRBV20-1, the J call TRBJ2-7; TRBD1 agrees at 8 bases. This CDR3 has 15 residues. The V gene's germline CDR1 is DFQATT and CDR2 SNEGSKA (reference sequence).

V gene TRBV28 combines with J gene TRBJ2-2; D is unresolved. The CDR3 length is 14 residues. Between the trimmed V and J ends, which lost 11 bases and 3 bases, there was a span of 16 bases. Germline loops: CDR1 MDHEN, CDR2 SYDVKM. The CDR3 is CAYSDNSDTGELFF. CDR3 DNA: TGTGCCTATTCGGATAACTCGGACACCGGGGAGCTGTTTTTT.

This clone was picked up many times. This chain connects TRBV24-1 to TRBJ2-1, with D unclear. Germline values: CDR1 KGHDR, CDR2 SFDVKD. The CDR3 covers 15 residues. V lost 1 base, J lost 0 bases, and 6 bases lay in between. DNA for the CDR3: TGTGCCACCAGTGATTTTGGTAGCTCCTACAATGAGCAGTTCTTC. This codes for CATSDFGSSYNEQFF.

About this clone: At one end, the junction sequence differs from germline, possibly due to a read error. The chain combines TRBV27 with TRBJ1-6; 7 bases agree with TRBD1. CDR3 length: 14 residues. CDR1 MNHEY and CDR2 SMNVEV come from the germline V gene (reference sequence). The CDR3 DNA follows: TGTGCCATCACCTCCCTACAGGGGCGATCACTCCTCCACTTT. Protein: CAITSLQGRSLLHF.

This clone was recorded at least ten times. This chain joins TRBV3-1 and TRBJ2-5; the D gene is possibly TRBD2 (6 bases). Trimming cost V 4 bases and J 4 bases, with 10 bases left between them. The CDR3 covers 13 residues. The germline V gene has CDR1 LGHDT and CDR2 YNNKEL (reference sequence). CDR3 sequence (DNA): TGTGCCAGCAGCCGACCGGGACTAGAGACCCAGTACTTC. It specifies CASSRPGLETQYF.

In its sample, this clone was seen many times. This chain links TRBV7-8 with TRBJ2-3; D remains unclear. In germline, CDR1 is SGHVS, CDR2 FQNEAQ. The germline V and J ends were trimmed by 1 base and 5 bases, with 10 bases remaining between them. The CDR3 consists of 14 residues. The CDR3 here is CASSLGVRRDTQYF. CDR3 coding DNA: TGTGCCAGCAGCTTAGGTGTCAGACGAGATACGCAGTATTTT.

In its sample, this clone was seen a few times. The V gene is TRBV15, the J gene TRBJ2-7; D ambiguous. The V gene's germline CDR1 is LNHNV and CDR2 YYDKDF (reference sequence). The ends were cut back, 1 base at V and 6 bases at J, with 10 bases in the middle. The CDR3 runs 13 residues. The chain's CDR3 is CATSRGTVSEQYF. The CDR3 coding sequence is TGTGCCACCAGCAGAGGGACGGTATCCGAGCAGTACTTC. Together with reference TRBV15 and TRBJ2-7, the CDR3 gives the full variable domain: DAMVIQNPRYQVTQFGKPVTLSCSQTLNHNVMYWYQQKSSQAPKLLFHYYDKDFNNEADTPDNFQSRRPNTSFCFLDIRSPGLGDTAMYLCATSRGTVSEQYFGPGTRLTVT.

In this sample, this clone turned up once. The chain employs TRBV5-1 and TRBJ1-1; TRBD1 might be the D (5 bases). There are 15 residues in the CDR3. V lost 4 bases, J lost 4 bases, and 17 bases lay in between. The V gene's germline CDR1 is SGHRS and CDR2 YFSETQ. CDR3 sequence (DNA): TGCGCCAGCAGCACCCGTGGAGGGGCGGGCACTGAAGCTTTCTTT. It codes for CASSTRGGAGTEAFF.

This clone was seen at least ten times. The chain's CDR3 is CASSLAGADYNEQFF. The CDR3 DNA reads as TGCGCCAGCAGCTTAGCGGGAGCCGACTACAATGAGCAGTTCTTC. The J gene is TRBJ2-1, the V gene TRBV5-1; the match to TRBD2 covers 8 bases. This CDR3 is 15 amino acids long. Trimming took 2 bases from V and 3 from J; bases not matched to a gene: 4. The germline V gene encodes CDR1 SGHRS and CDR2 YFSETQ.

The chain recombines TRBV5-1 with TRBJ1-2; D uncertain. Trimming took off 0 bases at V and 3 bases at J, with 12 bases between the two ends. The germline V gene has CDR1 SGHRS and CDR2 YFSETQ. The CDR3 contains 15 residues. The CDR3 loop reads CASSLDRSSHYGYTF. In nucleotides, the CDR3 is TGCGCCAGCAGCTTGGACCGATCAAGTCACTATGGCTACACCTTC.

Remarks on this clone: A much larger clone lies a single base off, so this may be a read error. The chain has TRBV5-4 and TRBJ2-2; 11 nucleotides align to TRBD1. The V gene's germline CDR1 is SGHNT and CDR2 YYREEE (reference sequence). The CDR3 covers 16 residues. DNA of the CDR3: TGTGCCAGCAGCGCCCGGGACAGGGGGAACACCGTGGAGCTGTTTTTT. Translation: CASSARDRGNTVELFF.

This clone was detected only a few times. The CDR3 is CASSPWDRVKNTEAFF. The DNA for the CDR3 is TGTGCCAGTAGTCCCTGGGACAGGGTAAAGAACACTGAAGCTTTCTTT. The V and J genes are TRBV19 and TRBJ1-1, with 9 bases aligning to TRBD1. Trimming removed 5 bases from V and 1 base from J; junction bases left unmatched: 8. This CDR3 contains 16 residues. CDR1 and CDR2 from the germline V gene are LNHDA and SQIVND (reference sequence).

Notes on this clone: A junction boundary mismatches the germline segment, possibly from a read error. The V gene is TRBV11-1, the J gene TRBJ2-3; the match to TRBD2 covers 8 bases. CDR3 length: 16 amino acids. In germline, CDR1 is SGHAT, CDR2 FQDESV (reference sequence). The CDR3 region is CASGLSLAGATDTQYF. The CDR3, as DNA: TGTGCCAGCGGCTTAAGCCTAGCGGGTGCCACAGATACGCAGTATTTT.

This clone was seen repeatedly, ten times or more. The genes are TRBV4-1 and TRBJ1-4; unclear D gene. This CDR3 is built from 15 residues. Germline V CDR1 and CDR2: MGHRA, YSYEKL. Between the trimmed V and J ends, which lost 6 bases and 10 bases, there was a span of 21 bases. The CDR3 loop is CASRASEDPSAKLFF. The CDR3 nucleotides are TGCGCCAGCAGGGCAAGCGAGGACCCGTCGGCAAAACTGTTTTTT.